The rows below give T cell receptor beta chains drawn from one sample of a study of siplizumab effects on memory and regulatory T cells. Assay used: immunoSEQ multiplex PCR; TCRdb lists only in-frame clones, some missing. The data hold some 96,000 clones, with about 94% observed a single time. The sequencing sample was made of non-Treg CD4+ T cells sorted from blood. All receptors derive from a human donor in good health. Each CDR3 is given with its conserved first and last residue. Fields, in order: clone size, J gene, V gene, D gene, CDR3 DNA, CDR3 protein. A D gene is named only where the DNA matches it firmly. Clone size is not always given. Where it is, it says once, few, many or a class for expanded clones.

NA | TRBJ2-1 | TRBV5-4 | TRBD2 | TGTGCCAGCAGCTTGGCTAGCGGGACGTTCAATGAGCAGTTCTTC | CASSLASGTFNEQFF
NA | TRBJ1-1 | TRBV21-1 | NA | TGTGCCAGCAGCAAAAACGGAGGGTGCACCTCGAACACTGAAGCTTTCTTT | CASSKNGGCTSNTEAFF
NA | TRBJ2-7 | TRBV5-1 | NA | TGCGCCAGCAGCTGGGACGCAAGCTCCTACGAGCAGTACTTC | CASSWDASSYEQYF
NA | TRBJ2-4 | TRBV6-1 | NA | TGTGCCAGCAGTGAAGAGCGGGTTGGCTTGACGTGGATCGCCAAAAACATTCAGTACTTC | CASSEERVGLTWIAKNIQYF
NA | TRBJ2-7 | TRBV27 | NA | TGTGCCAGCAGTTTCGACAGATCCTACGAGCAGTACTTC | CASSFDRSYEQYF
once | TRBJ2-1 | TRBV7-2 | TRBD2 | TGTGCCAGCAGCGACACTAGCGTGAATGAGCAGTTCTTC | CASSDTSVNEQFF
NA | TRBJ2-3 | TRBV19 | NA | TGTGCCACCGGCGGAGGGATAGCGACGGATACGCAGTATTTT | CATGGGIATDTQYF
NA | TRBJ2-6 | TRBV27 | NA | TGTGCCAGCAGTCCGATCTCTGGGGCCAACGTCCTGACTTTC | CASSPISGANVLTF
NA | TRBJ1-3 | TRBV27 | TRBD1 | TGTGCCAGCAGTCCGACAGGGACTGGAAACACCATATATTTT | CASSPTGTGNTIYF
NA | TRBJ1-2 | TRBV11-2 | NA | TGTGCCAGCAGCTTAGGTGGGCCAGGGTATGGCTACACCTTC | CASSLGGPGYGYTF
NA | TRBJ2-3 | TRBV28 | NA | TGTGCCAGCAGTTTACCGTTCACAGATACGCAGTATTTT | CASSLPFTDTQYF
NA | TRBJ2-5 | TRBV7-7 | NA | TGTGCTAGCAGCTTAGGAATCGGACAACAAGAGACCCAGTACTTC | CASSLGIGQQETQYF
once | TRBJ2-5 | TRBV2 | NA | TGTGCCAGCAGTCGGAGCGGTACCCAAGAGACCCAGTACTTC | CASSRSGTQETQYF
NA | TRBJ2-7 | TRBV6-1 | TRBD2 | TGTGCCAGCAGTCCATGGACTAGCTCCTACGAGCAGTACTTC | CASSPWTSSYEQYF
NA | TRBJ2-3 | TRBV9 | NA | TGTGCCAGCAGCGTATCTATGCACACAGATACGCAGTATTTT | CASSVSMHTDTQYF
NA | TRBJ2-7 | TRBV5-1 | NA | TGCGCCAGCAGCTTGGAACCGGGCTACGAGCAGTACTTC | CASSLEPGYEQYF
NA | TRBJ2-7 | TRBV29-1 | TRBD1 | TGCAGCGTAAAGAAACAGGGGGCGGGGTACGAGCAGTACTTC | CSVKKQGAGYEQYF
NA | TRBJ2-5 | TRBV7-9 | NA | TGTGCCAGCAGCTTAAGAGTCATGGGCCCCGAGACCCAGTACTTC | CASSLRVMGPETQYF
NA | TRBJ2-3 | TRBV2 | TRBD2 | TGTGCCAGCAGTGAAGCGTACGGGACTAGCGGGAGACGAGATACGCAGTATTTT | CASSEAYGTSGRRDTQYF
NA | TRBJ2-5 | TRBV20-1 | NA | TGCAGTGCTACAGGGAAAGAGACCCAGTACTTC | CSATGKETQYF
NA | TRBJ2-7 | TRBV21-1 | NA | TGTGCCAGCAGCAAAGACAGGAGCACCTACGAGCAGTACTTC | CASSKDRSTYEQYF
NA | TRBJ1-1 | TRBV4-1 | TRBD1 | TGCGCCAGCAGCCAAGACGGGACAGGGGACACTGAAGCTTTCTTT | CASSQDGTGDTEAFF
NA | TRBJ2-7 | TRBV11-3 | NA | TGTGCCAGCAGCTCCGGGGGCAGCTCCTACGAGCAGTACTTC | CASSSGGSSYEQYF
NA | TRBJ2-1 | TRBV6-1 | NA | TGTGCCAGCAGTGTAGAGTTGGGCGATGAGCAGTTCTTC | CASSVELGDEQFF
NA | TRBJ2-3 | TRBV11-1 | NA | TGTGCCAGCAGCTTGGGTGGAAGAAAGGCAGATACGCAGTATTTT | CASSLGGRKADTQYF
once | TRBJ2-6 | TRBV18 | NA | TGTGCCAGCTCACCCCCTCTAGTTCCCTCTGGGGCCAACGTCCTGACTTTC | CASSPPLVPSGANVLTF
NA | TRBJ2-1 | TRBV6-5 | TRBD2 | TGTGCCAGCCACAAGACTAGCGGGAAGAGTAATGAGCAGCTCTTC | CASHKTSGKSNEQLF
NA | TRBJ2-6 | TRBV7-3 | TRBD1 | TGTGCCAGCAGCTTCTCCGGGACAGGGAGGATCCTGACTTTC | CASSFSGTGRILTF
NA | TRBJ2-7 | TRBV6-5 | NA | TGTGCCAGCAGCTCAGGACTCGTACAGGCCGAGCAGTACTTC | CASSSGLVQAEQYF
NA | TRBJ1-1 | TRBV6-1 | TRBD1 | TGTGCCAGCAGTTACGGGGACAGGATGTTCTTT | CASSYGDRMFF
NA | TRBJ2-3 | TRBV5-1 | TRBD2 | TGCGCCAGCAGCTTGACGAGGGAGCGGGGAGATACGCAGTATTTT | CASSLTRERGDTQYF
NA | TRBJ2-5 | TRBV11-3 | NA | TGTGCCAGCAGCTTTTCCCCTTCCGGGACCCAGTACTTC | CASSFSPSGTQYF
NA | TRBJ2-7 | TRBV18 | TRBD1 | TGTGCCAGCTCAACACAAGGACAGGGGGACGAGCAGTACTTC | CASSTQGQGDEQYF
NA | TRBJ1-1 | TRBV29-1 | NA | TGCAGCGTGGACCGGGGGGGACAGAACACTGAAGCTTTCTTT | CSVDRGGQNTEAFF
once | TRBJ2-3 | TRBV28 | NA | TGTGCCAGCCTCCGGGACATTCGAACCCATACGCAGTATTTT | CASLRDIRTHTQYF
NA | TRBJ1-3 | TRBV5-1 | TRBD1 | TGCGCCAGCAGCACAACCGGGACAGGGGGAAACACCATATATTTT | CASSTTGTGGNTIYF
NA | TRBJ2-7 | TRBV13 | NA | TGTGCCAGCAGCTTTTTGCGCTACGAGCAGTACTTC | CASSFLRYEQYF
NA | TRBJ1-1 | TRBV18 | NA | TGTGCCAGCTCACCCCTCGTGGGCCAATTAAACACTGAAGCTTTCTTT | CASSPLVGQLNTEAFF
NA | TRBJ1-3 | TRBV9 | NA | TGTGCCAGCAGCGCCACAGGAGACTCTGGAAACACCATATATTTT | CASSATGDSGNTIYF
NA | TRBJ2-7 | TRBV5-1 | TRBD2 | TGCGCCAGCAACCCTGGACTAGCGGGGGCCTACGAGCAGTACTTC | CASNPGLAGAYEQYF
NA | TRBJ1-2 | TRBV5-1 | NA | TGCGCCAGCAGCTTGGACGGGCCTGGCTACACCTTC | CASSLDGPGYTF
NA | TRBJ1-3 | TRBV18 | TRBD1 | TGTGCCAGCTCACCAACCACAGGGGCTAATGGAAACACCATATATTTT | CASSPTTGANGNTIYF